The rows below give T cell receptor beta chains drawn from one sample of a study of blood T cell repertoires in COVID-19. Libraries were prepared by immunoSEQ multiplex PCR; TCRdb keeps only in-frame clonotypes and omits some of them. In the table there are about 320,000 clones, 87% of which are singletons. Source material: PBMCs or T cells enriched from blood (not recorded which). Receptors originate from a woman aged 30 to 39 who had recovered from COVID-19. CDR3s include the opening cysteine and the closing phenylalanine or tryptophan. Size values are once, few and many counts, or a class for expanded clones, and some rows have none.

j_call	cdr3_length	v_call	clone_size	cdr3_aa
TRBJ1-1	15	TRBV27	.	CASSGPVWQATEAFF
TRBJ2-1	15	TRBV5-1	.	CASSSLTGGNNEQFF
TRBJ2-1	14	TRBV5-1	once	CASSPRQAHNEQFF
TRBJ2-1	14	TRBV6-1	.	CASSEVGGNNEQFF
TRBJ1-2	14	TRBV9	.	CASSGGLGEGGYTF
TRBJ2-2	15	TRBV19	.	CASSIVAGNTGELFF
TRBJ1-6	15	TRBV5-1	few	CASTSTDSKNSPLHF
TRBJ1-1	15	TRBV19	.	CASSIKRGPNTEAFF
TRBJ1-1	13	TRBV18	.	CASSPPATEKAFF
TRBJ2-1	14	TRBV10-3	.	CAISTGTNYNEQFF
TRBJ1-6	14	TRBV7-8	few	CASSPTGARSPLHF
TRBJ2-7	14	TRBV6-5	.	CASSRTGRSYEQYF
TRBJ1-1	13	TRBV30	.	CACPGTGVTEAFF
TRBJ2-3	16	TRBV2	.	CASSDPSGGGSDTQYF
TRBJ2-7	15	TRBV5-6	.	CASSPQPRGIHEQYF
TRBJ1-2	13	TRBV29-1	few	CSAVDRGDYGYTF
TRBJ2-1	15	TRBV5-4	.	CASSFPGGTYNEQFF
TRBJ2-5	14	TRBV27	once	CASSLGVTGETQYF
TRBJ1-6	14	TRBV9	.	CASSALLGDSPLHF
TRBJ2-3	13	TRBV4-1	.	CASSQDYQGTQYF